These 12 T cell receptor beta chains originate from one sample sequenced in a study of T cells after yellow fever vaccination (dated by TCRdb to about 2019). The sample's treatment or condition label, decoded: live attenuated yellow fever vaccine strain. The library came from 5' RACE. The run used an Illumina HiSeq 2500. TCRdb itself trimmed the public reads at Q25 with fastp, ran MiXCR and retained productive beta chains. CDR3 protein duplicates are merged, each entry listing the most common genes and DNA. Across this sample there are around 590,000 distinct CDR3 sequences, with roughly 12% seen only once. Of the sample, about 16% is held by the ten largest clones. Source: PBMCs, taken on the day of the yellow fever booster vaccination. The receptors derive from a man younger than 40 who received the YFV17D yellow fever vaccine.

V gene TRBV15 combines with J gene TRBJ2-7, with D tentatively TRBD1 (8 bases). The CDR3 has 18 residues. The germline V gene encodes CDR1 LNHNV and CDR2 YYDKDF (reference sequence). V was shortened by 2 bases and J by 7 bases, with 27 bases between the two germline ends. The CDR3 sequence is CATSRTQGGALLRGEQYF. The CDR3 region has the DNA TGTGCCACCAGCAGAACACAGGGGGGGGCTCTCCTACGTGGGGAGCAGTACTTC.

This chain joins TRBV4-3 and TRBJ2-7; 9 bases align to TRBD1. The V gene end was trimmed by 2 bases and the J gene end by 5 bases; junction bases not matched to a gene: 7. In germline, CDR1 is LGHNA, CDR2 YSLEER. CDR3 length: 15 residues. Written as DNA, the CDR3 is TGCGCCAGCAGCCAAAAACAGGGGGCTTGGGACGAGCAGTACTTC. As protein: CASSQKQGAWDEQYF.

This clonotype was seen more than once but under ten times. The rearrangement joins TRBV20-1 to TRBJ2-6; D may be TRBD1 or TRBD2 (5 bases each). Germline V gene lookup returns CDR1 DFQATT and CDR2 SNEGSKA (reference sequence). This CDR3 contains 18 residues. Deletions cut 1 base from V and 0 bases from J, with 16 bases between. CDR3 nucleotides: TGCAGTGCTAGAGTGGCCGGGGCGGTACCCTCTGGGGCCAACGTCCTGACTTTC. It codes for CSARVAGAVPSGANVLTF.

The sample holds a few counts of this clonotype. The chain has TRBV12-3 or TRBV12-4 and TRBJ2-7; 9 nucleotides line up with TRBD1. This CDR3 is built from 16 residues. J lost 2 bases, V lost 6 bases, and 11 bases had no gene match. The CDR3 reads CASSSRPGQGAYEQYF. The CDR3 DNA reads TGTGCCAGCAGCTCACGACCGGGACAGGGCGCCTACGAGCAGTACTTC.

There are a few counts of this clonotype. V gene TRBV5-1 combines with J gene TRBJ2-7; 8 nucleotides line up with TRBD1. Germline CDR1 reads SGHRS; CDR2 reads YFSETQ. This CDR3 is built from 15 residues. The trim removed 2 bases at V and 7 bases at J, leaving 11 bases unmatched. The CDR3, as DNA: TGCGCCAGCAGCTTTGTAGGACAGGGAGTGTGGGAGCAGTACTTC. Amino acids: CASSFVGQGVWEQYF. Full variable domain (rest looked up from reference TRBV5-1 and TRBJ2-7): KAGVTQTPRYLIKTRGQQVTLSCSPISGHRSVSWYQQTPGQGLQFLFEYFSETQRNKGNFPGRFSGRQFSNSRSEMNVSTLELGDSALYLCASSFVGQGVWEQYFGPGTRLTVT.

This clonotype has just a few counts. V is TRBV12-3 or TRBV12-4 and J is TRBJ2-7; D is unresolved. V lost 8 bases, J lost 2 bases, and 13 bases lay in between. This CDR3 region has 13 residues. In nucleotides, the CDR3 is TGTGCCAGCGCGAAAGGTTGGCCCTACGAGCAGTACTTC. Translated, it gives CASAKGWPYEQYF.

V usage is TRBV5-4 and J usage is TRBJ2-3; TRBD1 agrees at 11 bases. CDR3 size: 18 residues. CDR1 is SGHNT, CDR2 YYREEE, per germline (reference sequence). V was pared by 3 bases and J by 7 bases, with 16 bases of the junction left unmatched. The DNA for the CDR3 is TGTGCCAGCAGCTCCCCACTACCCGGGACAGGGGGGGCGTATACGCAGTATTTT. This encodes CASSSPLPGTGGAYTQYF.

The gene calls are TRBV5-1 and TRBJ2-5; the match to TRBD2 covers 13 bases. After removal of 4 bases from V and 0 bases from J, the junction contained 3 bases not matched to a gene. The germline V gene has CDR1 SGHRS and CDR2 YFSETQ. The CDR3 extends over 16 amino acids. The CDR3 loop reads CASSGTSGTNQETQYF. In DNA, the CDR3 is TGCGCCAGCAGCGGGACTAGCGGGACGAACCAAGAGACCCAGTACTTC.

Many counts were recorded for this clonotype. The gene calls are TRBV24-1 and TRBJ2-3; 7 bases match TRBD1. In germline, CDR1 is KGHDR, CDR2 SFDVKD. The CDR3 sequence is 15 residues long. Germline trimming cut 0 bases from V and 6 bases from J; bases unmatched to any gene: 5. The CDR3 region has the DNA TGTGCCACCAGTGATTTGATGACAGGGCCCGATACGCAGTATTTT. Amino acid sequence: CATSDLMTGPDTQYF.

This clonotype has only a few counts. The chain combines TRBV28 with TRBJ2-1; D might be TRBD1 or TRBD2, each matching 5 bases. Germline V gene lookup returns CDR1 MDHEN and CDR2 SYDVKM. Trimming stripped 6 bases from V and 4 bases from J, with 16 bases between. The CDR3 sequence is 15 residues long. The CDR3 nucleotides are TGTGCCAGCAGAAGGGACCCCGCAATTTACAATGAGCAGTTCTTC. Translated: CASRRDPAIYNEQFF.

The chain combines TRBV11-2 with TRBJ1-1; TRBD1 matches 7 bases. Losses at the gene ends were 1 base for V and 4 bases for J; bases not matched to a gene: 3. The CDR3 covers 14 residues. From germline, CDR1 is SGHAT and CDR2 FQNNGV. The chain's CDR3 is CASSLGTGPTEAFF. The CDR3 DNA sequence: TGTGCCAGCAGCTTAGGGACAGGCCCCACTGAAGCTTTCTTT.

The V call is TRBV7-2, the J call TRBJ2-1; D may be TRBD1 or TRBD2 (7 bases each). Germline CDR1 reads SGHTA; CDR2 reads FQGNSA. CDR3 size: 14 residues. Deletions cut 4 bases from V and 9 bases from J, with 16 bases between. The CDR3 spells CASSSQGGPSEQFF. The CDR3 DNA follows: TGTGCCAGCAGCTCCCAGGGGGGGCCTTCTGAGCAGTTCTTC. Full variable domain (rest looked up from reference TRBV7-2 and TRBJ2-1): GAGVSQSPSNKVTEKGKDVELRCDPISGHTALYWYRQSLGQGLEFLIYFQGNSAPDKSGLPSDRFSAERTGGSVSTLTIQRTQQEDSAVYLCASSSQGGPSEQFFGPGTRLTVL.